Listed here are 12 T cell receptor beta chains from one sample, sequenced in a study of long-term antiretroviral therapy in people with HIV. The immunoSEQ assay was v3.0, run at survey level. Repertoires were generated with immunoSEQ multiplex PCR, while TCRdb's copy carries only in-frame clones and drops some. The sample holds about 28,000 clones; 80% are singletons and the top ten take approximately 7.2%. The sequences come from unsorted PBMCs, collected 0.3 years after starting antiretroviral therapy. These TCRs come from a man aged 40-55 years with HIV.

The J gene is TRBJ2-1, the V gene TRBV2, with unresolved D. Germline loops: CDR1 SNHLY, CDR2 FYNNEI. Trimming took off 6 bases at V and 1 base at J, with 13 bases between the two ends. This CDR3 spans 15 amino acids. CDR3 sequence: CASSPRQKSYNEQFF. CDR3 nucleotide sequence: TGTGCCAGCAGCCCCCGCCAAAAGTCCTACAATGAGCAGTTCTTC.

The V and J genes are TRBV7-9 and TRBJ2-4; the D is unclear. The CDR3 covers 13 residues. The germline V and J ends were trimmed by 1 base and 4 bases, with 5 bases remaining between them. Germline values: CDR1 SEHNR, CDR2 FQNEAQ (reference sequence). CDR3 sequence: CASSLEEKNIQYF. CDR3 DNA: TGTGCCAGCAGCTTAGAAGAGAAAAACATTCAGTACTTC. The full variable domain, rest sourced from reference TRBV7-9 and TRBJ2-4, is DTGVSQNPRHKITKRGQNVTFRCDPISEHNRLYWYRQTLGQGPEFLTYFQNEAQLEKSRLLSDRFSAERPKGSFSTLEIQRTEQGDSAMYLCASSLEEKNIQYFGAGTRLSVL.

The chain recombines TRBV28 with TRBJ2-7; 10 bases align to TRBD2. The germline gives CDR1 MDHEN, CDR2 SYDVKM. J was trimmed by 3 bases and V by 8 bases; bases with no gene match: 7. This CDR3 is built from 14 residues. The CDR3 sequence: CASAGTSGIYEQYF. In DNA form, the CDR3 reads TGTGCCAGCGCCGGCACTAGCGGGATCTACGAGCAGTACTTC.

The chain links TRBV28 to TRBJ2-7; D is possibly TRBD1 or TRBD2 (5 bases each). The CDR3 length is 14 residues. Per the germline V gene, CDR1 is MDHEN and CDR2 is SYDVKM. Trimming cost V 7 bases and J 7 bases, with 20 bases left between them. The CDR3 is CASIPTGLSWEQYF. DNA for the CDR3: TGTGCCAGCATCCCGACGGGGCTCTCGTGGGAGCAGTACTTC.

CDR3 bases: TGTGCCAGCAGCCCTCGGACTAGCGGGGGCCAGGGGACCCAGTACTTC. It yields the protein CASSPRTSGGQGTQYF. The chain links TRBV27 to TRBJ2-5; 13 nucleotides align to TRBD2. V was pared by 6 bases and J by 7 bases, with 11 bases of the junction left unmatched. Germline CDR1 MNHEY, CDR2 SMNVEV (reference sequence). The CDR3 is 16 residues long.

This chain connects TRBV5-1 to TRBJ2-1, with 8 bases identical to TRBD2. The CDR3 runs 16 residues. Looked up from germline, CDR1 is SGHRS and CDR2 is YFSETQ. The V and J ends lost 0 bases and 2 bases, in that order; junction bases with no gene match: 4. CDR3 sequence reads: CASSLAYGRAYNEQFF. For the CDR3, the DNA is TGCGCCAGCAGCTTGGCCTACGGGAGGGCCTACAATGAGCAGTTCTTC.

This clone was found once. The CDR3 DNA reads TGTGCCAGCAGACGTACCGGGAGGAACACCGGGGAGCTGTTTTTT. It codes for CASRRTGRNTGELFF. The rearrangement uses TRBV28 and TRBJ2-2; D might be TRBD2 (6 bases). V was trimmed by 6 bases and J by 1 base, leaving 12 bases between them. Germline lookup yields CDR1 MDHEN and CDR2 SYDVKM. The CDR3 length is 15 residues.

The chain is built from TRBV4-1 and TRBJ2-5; no firm D call. Germline CDR1 reads MGHRA; CDR2 reads YSYEKL. The length of the CDR3 is 13 residues. Trimming pared 5 bases from V and 2 bases from J, leaving 9 bases between. The CDR3 protein is CASSFRFQETQYF. Written as DNA, the CDR3 is TGCGCCAGCAGCTTTCGGTTTCAAGAGACCCAGTACTTC.

In nucleotides, the CDR3 is TGTGCCAGCAGCTTAGACGGGGGCGATGAGCAGTTCTTC. Translated: CASSLDGGDEQFF. This chain joins TRBV7-9 and TRBJ2-1; D may correspond to TRBD1 or TRBD2 (6 bases each). The V gene's germline CDR1 is SEHNR and CDR2 FQNEAQ (reference sequence). The CDR3 runs to 13 residues. Trimming took off 1 base at V and 8 bases at J, with 9 bases between the two ends.

The chain uses TRBV7-2 and TRBJ1-1; no definite D call. The CDR3 runs to 16 residues. CDR1 and CDR2 (germline): SGHTA, FQGNSA. V was shortened by 1 base and J by 0 bases, with 12 bases between the two germline ends. Written as DNA, the CDR3 is TGTGCCAGCAGCTTAGTCCCCACACTTATGAACACTGAAGCTTTCTTT. It codes for CASSLVPTLMNTEAFF.

The rearrangement joins TRBV5-1 to TRBJ2-7; 8 positions agree with TRBD2. The CDR3 spans 15 residues. Looked up from germline, CDR1 is SGHRS and CDR2 is YFSETQ. Trimming took 2 bases from V and 3 from J; bases not matched to a gene: 7. CDR3 amino acids: CASSLTAGGGYEQYF. As DNA, the CDR3 is TGCGCCAGCAGCTTAACGGCCGGGGGGGGCTACGAGCAGTACTTC.

V usage is TRBV6-5 and J usage is TRBJ1-2, with 8 bases lining up with TRBD1. Trimming took 0 bases from V and 7 from J; bases not matched to a gene: 4. There are 14 residues in the CDR3. The germline V gene has CDR1 MNHEY and CDR2 SVGAGI. In DNA, the CDR3 is TGTGCCAGCAGTTACTCTCGGACAGGGCCTGGCTACACCTTC. This codes for CASSYSRTGPGYTF.